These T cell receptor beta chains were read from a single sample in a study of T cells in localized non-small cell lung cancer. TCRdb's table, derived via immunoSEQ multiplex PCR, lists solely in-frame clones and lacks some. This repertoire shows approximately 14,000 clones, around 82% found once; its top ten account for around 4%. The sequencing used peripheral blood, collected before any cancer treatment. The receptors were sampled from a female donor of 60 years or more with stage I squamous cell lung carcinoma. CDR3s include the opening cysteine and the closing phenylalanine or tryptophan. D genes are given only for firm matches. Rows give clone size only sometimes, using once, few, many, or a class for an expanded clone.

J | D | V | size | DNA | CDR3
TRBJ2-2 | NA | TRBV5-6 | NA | TGTGCCAGCAGCCGGGGGACGGTGAACACCGGGGAGCTGTTTTTT | CASSRGTVNTGELFF
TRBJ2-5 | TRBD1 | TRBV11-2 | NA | TGTGCCAGCAGCTTCCGGCCGGGACAGGGAAAGGTGACCCAGTACTTC | CASSFRPGQGKVTQYF
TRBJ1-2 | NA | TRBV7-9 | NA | TGTGCCAGCAGCTCCCGGCGGGGGAGGGGAGGGTCGGAAGGCTACACCTTC | CASSSRRGRGGSEGYTF
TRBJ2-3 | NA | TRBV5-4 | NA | TGTGCCAGCAGCATACAGGGAATAGATACGCAGTATTTT | CASSIQGIDTQYF
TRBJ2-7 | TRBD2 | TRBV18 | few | TGTGCCAGCTCACCACCGGCGGGGGGGCAGTACTTC | CASSPPAGGQYF
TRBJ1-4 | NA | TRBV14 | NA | TGTGCCAGCAGCCCGGGGGGGAGAGGTGAAAAACTGTTTTTT | CASSPGGRGEKLFF
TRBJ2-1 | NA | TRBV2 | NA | TGTGCCAGCAGTGGCCAGGGATACAATGAGCAGTTCTTC | CASSGQGYNEQFF
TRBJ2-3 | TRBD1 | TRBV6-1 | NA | TGTGCCAGCAGGCGGACAGGGACTAGCACAGATACGCAGTATTTT | CASRRTGTSTDTQYF
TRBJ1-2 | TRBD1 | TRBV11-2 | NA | TGTGCCAGCGGCTCCGTCCGGGACAGGCGAAACTTTAACTATGGCTACACCTTC | CASGSVRDRRNFNYGYTF
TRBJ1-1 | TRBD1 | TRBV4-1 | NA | TGCGCCAGCAGCCACCCCCCCGGACAGGGGACCTCCTCGAACACTGAAGCTTTCTTT | CASSHPPGQGTSSNTEAFF
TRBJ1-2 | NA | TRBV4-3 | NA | TGCGCCAGCAGCCAAGGAACGCGGACCAACTATGGCTACACCTTC | CASSQGTRTNYGYTF
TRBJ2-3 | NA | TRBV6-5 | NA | TGTGCCAGCAGTTACTCGAGGATAGCTGGTACGCAGTATTTT | CASSYSRIAGTQYF
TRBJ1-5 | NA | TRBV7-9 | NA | TGTGCCAGCAGCTTCACCTGGGGGTCGTTCAATCAGCCCCAGCATTTT | CASSFTWGSFNQPQHF
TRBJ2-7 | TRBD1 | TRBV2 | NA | TGTGCCAGCAGTATATGGACAGGGGGCGAGCAGTACTTC | CASSIWTGGEQYF
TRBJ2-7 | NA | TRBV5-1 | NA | TGCGCCAGCAGCTTGGAGGGTACCGACGAGCAGTACTTC | CASSLEGTDEQYF
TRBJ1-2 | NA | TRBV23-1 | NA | TGCGCCAGCAGTCAACGTGGACAAGGGGGTGGCTACACCTTC | CASSQRGQGGGYTF
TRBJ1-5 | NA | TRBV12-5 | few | TGTGCTAGTGGTTTGGTACTCTCAGGGCCCCAGCATTTT | CASGLVLSGPQHF
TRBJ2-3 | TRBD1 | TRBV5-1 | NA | TGCGCCAGCAGCTCAGGGACAGGGGGTCGATCCCATCTTGATACGCAGTATTTT | CASSSGTGGRSHLDTQYF
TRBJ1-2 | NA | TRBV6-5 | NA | TGTGCCAGCAGGACCGGGATCCTGAACACCTTC | CASRTGILNTF
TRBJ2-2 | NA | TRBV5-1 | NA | TGCGCCAGCAGCACGGGACTAGCAGGGGGCGGCGGGGAGCTGTTTTTT | CASSTGLAGGGGELFF
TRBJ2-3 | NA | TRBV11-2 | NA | TGTGCCAGCAGCTTAGTACCCGATACGCAGTATTTT | CASSLVPDTQYF
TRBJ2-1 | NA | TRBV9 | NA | TGTGCCAGCAGCCCAGGACAGAGCTCCTACAATGAGCAGTTCTTC | CASSPGQSSYNEQFF
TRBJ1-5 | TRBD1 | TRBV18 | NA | TGTGCCAGCTCACCGACAGGGTCGGTTCAGCCCCAGCATTTT | CASSPTGSVQPQHF
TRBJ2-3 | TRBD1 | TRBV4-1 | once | TGCGCCAGCAGCCAAGAAGGACAGGGGGGGAACACAGATACGCAGTATTTT | CASSQEGQGGNTDTQYF
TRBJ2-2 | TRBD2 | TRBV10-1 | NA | TGCGCCAGCAGTAGAATAGCGGGGACCGAGGAGCTGTTTTTT | CASSRIAGTEELFF
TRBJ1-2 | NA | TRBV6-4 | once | TGTGCCAGCAGCCGGGACGGGAAGTATGGCTACACCTTC | CASSRDGKYGYTF
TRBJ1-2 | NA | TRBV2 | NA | TGTGCCAGCAGTGAAGTCACGGGGGTCGGTGGCTACACCTTC | CASSEVTGVGGYTF
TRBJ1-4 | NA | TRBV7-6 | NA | TGTGCCAGCAGCTTAGCTCCGGGTAATGAAAAACTGTTTTTT | CASSLAPGNEKLFF
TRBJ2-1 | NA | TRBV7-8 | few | TGTGCCAGCAGCTTCGACAGGAGGGCCTACAATGAGCAGTTCTTC | CASSFDRRAYNEQFF